The sequence of this T cell receptor beta chain was determined in a study of monozygotic twins with inflammatory bowel disease. CDR1 is SGHRS, CDR2 YFSETQ, per germline. The CDR3 is made up of 12 amino acids. A template switching step added UMIs, each with a 6-nucleotide sample barcode. TCRdb re-called the 5' RACE reads; every CDR3 protein appears as one record, without DNA. The sample has fewer than 550,000 distinct CDR3 sequences, and its top ten clones hold about 2.2%. In regard to this clonotype: The antigen is unknown.

General study results and limits: T cell subtypes were not distinguishable in this analysis. Whether twins were concordant or discordant made no difference to repertoire similarity, possibly from limited power.

This rearrangement joins TRBV5-1 to TRBJ2-7; without DNA, the TCRdb call of TRBD1 cannot be checked. Sequenced material: blood. This receptor was obtained from a human donor with ulcerative colitis or Crohn's disease, or a healthy co-twin of an affected twin (not recorded which). The CDR3 here is CASGDPGGEQYF.